The 20 T cell receptor beta chains in this list originate from one sample, sequenced in a study of blood T cells in healthy people across ages (dated by TCRdb to the mid-2010s). Library creation used 5' RACE. Sequencing instrument: Illumina HiSeq 2500. A second roughly 6 to 12 cycle PCR used a sample-barcoded 5' primer and a J-beta primer mix. TCRdb's own reprocessing of the public reads used fastp at Q25 and MiXCR and kept productive beta chains. CDR3 protein sequences are deduplicated, and each keeps its most common genes and DNA. The sample records approximately 850,000 distinct CDR3 sequences, roughly 60% of which are singletons. The ten largest clones represent 22% of the sample. Sequencing was performed on blood. The receptors were gathered from a man aged 25-45 years in good health.

V is TRBV12-5 and J is TRBJ1-1; D possibly corresponds to TRBD1 (5 bases). This CDR3 spans 15 amino acids. Trimming shortened V by 7 bases and J by 0 bases, and 15 bases separated the two germline ends. Germline values: CDR1 LGHNT, CDR2 FRNRAP. The CDR3 here is CASAADSPMNTEAFF. The DNA for the CDR3 is TGTGCTAGTGCCGCAGACAGTCCCATGAACACTGAAGCTTTCTTT.

Only one count was recorded for this clonotype. The chain recombines TRBV7-2 with TRBJ2-1; no clear D. This CDR3 region has 16 residues. In germline, CDR1 is SGHTA, CDR2 FQGNSA. V was clipped by 5 bases and J by 9 bases, with 23 bases between them. The CDR3 loop reads CASSPSSRPPVGEQFF. CDR3 sequence (DNA): TGTGCCAGCAGCCCCTCCTCTCGGCCCCCCGTTGGTGAGCAGTTCTTC.

The chain has TRBV27 and TRBJ2-1; the match to TRBD2 covers 9 bases. After removal of 3 bases from V and 10 bases from J, the junction contained 19 bases not matched to a gene. Germline CDR1 is MNHEY and CDR2 is SMNVEV (reference sequence). The CDR3 has 18 residues. The DNA of the CDR3 is TGTGCCAGCAGTTTGGTTACCCCACGAGCTAGCGGGGTCTACGAGCAGTTCTTC. Protein: CASSLVTPRASGVYEQFF.

V usage is TRBV3-1 and J usage is TRBJ1-1, with D possibly TRBD1 on 5 matching bases. Germline loops: CDR1 LGHDT, CDR2 YNNKEL (reference sequence). The V end lost 1 base, the J end lost 5 bases, and 8 bases lay between the germline ends. The CDR3 loop spans 13 amino acids. This CDR3 reads CASSQAGPTEAFF. The CDR3 coding sequence is TGTGCCAGCAGCCAAGCGGGGCCGACTGAAGCTTTCTTT.

The rearrangement uses TRBV29-1 and TRBJ2-7; D unresolved. CDR3 size: 8 residues. V gave up 6 bases and J gave up 9 bases, with 6 bases separating them. Germline V gives CDR1 SQVTM, CDR2 ANQGSEA. This CDR3 is CSVVMQYF. CDR3 nucleotide sequence: TGCAGCGTGGTAATGCAGTACTTC.

V is TRBV19 and J is TRBJ2-5; unclear D gene. Deletions cut 3 bases from V and 1 base from J, with 9 bases between. Germline V CDR1 and CDR2: LNHDA, SQIVND (reference sequence). The CDR3 sequence is 14 residues long. The CDR3 bases are TGTGCCAGTAGTATTAGTTGGACCCAAGAGACCCAGTACTTC. This translates into CASSISWTQETQYF.

The V and J genes are TRBV28 and TRBJ1-5; D may be TRBD1 (5 bases). Germline CDR1 reads MDHEN; CDR2 reads SYDVKM. The ends were cut back, 8 bases at V and 4 bases at J, with 12 bases in the middle. The CDR3 length is 13 residues. The CDR3 protein is CASSTANNQPQHF. In nucleotides, the CDR3 is TGTGCCAGCTCGACAGCGAATAATCAGCCCCAGCATTTT.

The rearrangement links TRBV4-1 to TRBJ2-1; D uncertain. Germline CDR1 is MGHRA and CDR2 is YSYEKL. V was pared by 0 bases and J by 10 bases, with 13 bases between. This CDR3 contains 14 residues. In nucleotides, the CDR3 is TGCGCCAGCAGCCAAGAGGTAGAAGGTTGGGAGCAGTTCTTC. As protein: CASSQEVEGWEQFF.

V is TRBV7-2 and J is TRBJ2-1; 7 nucleotides line up with TRBD2. The J call could be wrong; TRBJ2-7 is a better fit for the DNA end. The germline CDR1 and CDR2 sequences are SGHTA and FQGNSA. The CDR3 sequence is 16 residues long. CDR3: CASSFSAGDLYNEQYF. DNA for the CDR3: TGTGCCAGCAGCTTCTCCGCGGGGGACCTCTACAATGAGCAGTACTTC.

This chain links TRBV19 with TRBJ2-1, with 10 bases that match TRBD2. V shed 5 bases, J shed 8 bases, and the junction held 12 bases outside the gene matches. The CDR3 is made up of 16 amino acids. CDR1 is LNHDA and CDR2 is SQIVND in the germline V gene (reference sequence). The CDR3 DNA follows: TGTGCCAGTAGTCTCCGAGCGGGGGGGCCGATGTATGAGCAGTTCTTC. Encoded protein: CASSLRAGGPMYEQFF.

The chain has TRBV5-1 and TRBJ2-3; possible D gene TRBD1, 5 bases. Deletions cut 6 bases from V and 3 bases from J, with 17 bases between. This CDR3 has 15 amino acids. The germline V gene has CDR1 SGHRS and CDR2 YFSETQ. CDR3: CASTSQGFKTDTQYF. CDR3 coding DNA: TGCGCCAGCACGTCCCAGGGATTTAAAACAGATACGCAGTATTTT.

This clonotype occurred a few times. The chain carries TRBV12-3 or TRBV12-4 and TRBJ2-3; D unresolved. CDR3 length equals 12 residues. Trimming left V 6 bases short and J 2 bases short, with 6 bases between. The CDR3, as DNA: TGTGCCAGCAGAAAGTACACAGATACGCAGTATTTT. Translating it yields CASRKYTDTQYF.

The chain employs TRBV7-6 and TRBJ2-5; maybe TRBD2 (5 bases). CDR1 and CDR2 from the germline V gene are SGHVS and FNYEAQ. This CDR3 has 14 residues. Trimming removed 5 bases from V and 2 bases from J, with 12 bases in between. CDR3 nucleotides: TGTGCCAGCAGCCCCTGGACGGGGCAAGAGACCCAGTACTTC. It is translated as CASSPWTGQETQYF.

The rearrangement uses TRBV5-1 and TRBJ2-3; D perhaps matches TRBD1 (5 bases). The CDR3 is made up of 14 amino acids. Germline CDR1 is SGHRS and CDR2 is YFSETQ. V was clipped by 4 bases and J by 2 bases, with 11 bases between them. The CDR3 loop reads CASSPQAYTDTQYF. Written as DNA, the CDR3 is TGCGCCAGCAGCCCACAGGCTTACACAGATACGCAGTATTTT.

The table lists this clonotype with a few counts. The V and J genes are TRBV21-1 and TRBJ1-2; the DNA was not compared with TRBD1, the D call given in the table. TRBV21-1 is a known pseudogene. The CDR3 has 15 residues. The CDR3 sequence is CASSKEGRGALGYTF. The CDR3 DNA follows: TGTGCCAGCAGCAAAGAGGGCAGGGGGGCCCTTGGCTACACCTTC.

The chain links TRBV6-2 or TRBV6-3 to TRBJ2-1; 11 bases are shared with TRBD2. CDR3 length equals 15 residues. The V gene end was trimmed by 6 bases and the J gene end by 7 bases; junction bases not matched to a gene: 8. Germline CDR1 and CDR2: MNHEY and SVGEGT. The CDR3 DNA follows: TGTGCCAGCAGAAAACTAGCGGGAGAGTCAAATGAGCAGTTCTTC. Amino acid sequence: CASRKLAGESNEQFF.

J is TRBJ2-7 and V is TRBV20-1, with D uncertain. Trimming pared 0 bases from V and 0 bases from J, leaving 9 bases between. The germline CDR1 and CDR2 sequences are DFQATT and SNEGSKA (reference sequence). The CDR3 covers 14 residues. The CDR3 spells CSARDMEVSYEQYF. In DNA form, the CDR3 reads TGCAGTGCTAGAGATATGGAAGTCTCCTACGAGCAGTACTTC.

The chain is built from TRBV27 and TRBJ1-2; TRBD1 is a possible D gene (5 bases). The V and J ends lost 2 bases and 6 bases respectively, with 16 bases between them. Germline CDR1 and CDR2: MNHEY and SMNVEV (reference sequence). The CDR3 totals 15 residues. The CDR3 loop is CASSLAGMGGDGYTF. The CDR3 region has the DNA TGTGCCAGCAGTTTAGCGGGCATGGGGGGGGATGGCTACACCTTC.

The chain couples TRBV2 to TRBJ2-3, with D tentatively TRBD1 (6 bases). The V and J ends lost 7 bases and 0 bases respectively, with 11 bases between them. From germline, CDR1 is SNHLY and CDR2 FYNNEI. The CDR3 is made up of 14 amino acids. CDR3 protein: CASMRTVSTDTQYF. The CDR3 DNA reads TGTGCCAGCATGCGGACAGTTAGCACAGATACGCAGTATTTT.

This clonotype was detected a few times. The CDR3 here is CASSLAASGGDEQFF. In DNA, the CDR3 is TGCGCCAGCAGCTTGGCCGCTAGCGGGGGCGATGAGCAGTTCTTC. This rearrangement joins TRBV5-1 to TRBJ2-1; 10 positions agree with TRBD2. The V gene end was trimmed by 0 bases and the J gene end by 8 bases; junction bases not matched to a gene: 5. Germline loops: CDR1 SGHRS, CDR2 YFSETQ. This CDR3 has 15 amino acids.